The clone carrying this T cell receptor beta chain was observed a handful of times. This sample was included in a study of radiotherapy plus CTLA-4 blockade in lung cancer. Study at large: Among patients, around 18% showed objective responses, and about 30% had disease control.

Patients in the study, people with chemo-refractory metastatic non-small-cell lung cancer, received focal radiation plus ipilimumab CTLA-4 blockade. The V and J ends lost 1 base and 6 bases respectively, with 15 bases between them. The CDR3 length is 15 residues. The germline V gene has CDR1 MNHEY and CDR2 SMNVEV (reference sequence). Data came from immunoSEQ multiplex PCR; TCRdb stores just in-frame clones and leaves some out. Of roughly 32,000 clones in the sample, less than 75% were seen once. The source material was peripheral blood, sampled from a patient treated with radiotherapy plus ipilimumab. The rearrangement links TRBV27 to TRBJ1-1, with D maybe TRBD1 (5 bases). The TCR comes from a human donor with non-small cell lung cancer who had stable disease on radiotherapy plus ipilimumab. The DNA of the CDR3 is TGTGCCAGCAGTTTATATTCGGGGCAGGGCTCTGAAGCTTTCTTT. Its protein product is CASSLYSGQGSEAFF.